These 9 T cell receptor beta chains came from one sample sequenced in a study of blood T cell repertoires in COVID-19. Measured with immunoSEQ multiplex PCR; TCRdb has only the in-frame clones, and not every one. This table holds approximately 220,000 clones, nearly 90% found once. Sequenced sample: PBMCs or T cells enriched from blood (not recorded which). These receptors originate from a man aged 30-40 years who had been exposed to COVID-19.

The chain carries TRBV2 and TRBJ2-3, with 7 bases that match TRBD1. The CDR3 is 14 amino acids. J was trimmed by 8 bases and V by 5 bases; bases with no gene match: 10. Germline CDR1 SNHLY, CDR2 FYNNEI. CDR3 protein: CASSPTTGLGTQYF. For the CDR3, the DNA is TGTGCCAGCAGTCCCACGACAGGGTTAGGTACGCAGTATTTT.

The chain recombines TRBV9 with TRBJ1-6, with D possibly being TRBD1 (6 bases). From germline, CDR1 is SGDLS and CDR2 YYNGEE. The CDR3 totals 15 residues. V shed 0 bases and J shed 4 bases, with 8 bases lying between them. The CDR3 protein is CASSVGQAYNSPLHF. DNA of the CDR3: TGTGCCAGCAGCGTAGGACAGGCGTATAATTCACCCCTCCACTTT. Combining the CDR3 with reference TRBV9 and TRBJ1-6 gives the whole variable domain DSGVTQTPKHLITATGQRVTLRCSPRSGDLSVYWYQQSLDQGLQFLIQYYNGEERAKGNILERFSAQQFPDLHSELNLSSLELGDSALYFCASSVGQAYNSPLHFGNGTRLTVT.

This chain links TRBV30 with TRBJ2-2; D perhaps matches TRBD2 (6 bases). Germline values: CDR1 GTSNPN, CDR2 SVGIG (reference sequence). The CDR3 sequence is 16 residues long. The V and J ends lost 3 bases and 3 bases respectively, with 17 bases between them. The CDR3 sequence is CAWREPGSGYTGELFF. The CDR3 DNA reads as TGTGCCTGGAGGGAGCCTGGTAGCGGCTACACCGGGGAGCTGTTTTTT.

CDR3 sequence (DNA): TGTGCCTGGAGTTTAGTCGCGGCGAACACTGAAGCTTTCTTT. Residues: CAWSLVAANTEAFF. The rearrangement links TRBV30 to TRBJ1-1; D call uncertain. CDR3 length equals 14 residues. Trimming pared 2 bases from V and 1 base from J, leaving 11 bases between. The germline CDR1 and CDR2 sequences are GTSNPN and SVGIG (reference sequence).

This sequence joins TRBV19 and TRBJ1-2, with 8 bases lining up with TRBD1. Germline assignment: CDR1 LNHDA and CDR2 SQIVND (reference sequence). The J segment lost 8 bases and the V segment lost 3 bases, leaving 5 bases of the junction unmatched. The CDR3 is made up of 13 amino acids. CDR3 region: CASSIGQGLGYTF. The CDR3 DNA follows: TGTGCCAGTAGTATCGGACAGGGCTTGGGCTACACCTTC.

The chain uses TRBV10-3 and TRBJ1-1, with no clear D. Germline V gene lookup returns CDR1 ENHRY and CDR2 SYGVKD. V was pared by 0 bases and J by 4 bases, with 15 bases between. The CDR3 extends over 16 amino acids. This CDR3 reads CAISESAQLRRTEAFF. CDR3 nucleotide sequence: TGTGCCATCAGTGAGTCCGCGCAGCTCAGGCGCACTGAAGCTTTCTTT.

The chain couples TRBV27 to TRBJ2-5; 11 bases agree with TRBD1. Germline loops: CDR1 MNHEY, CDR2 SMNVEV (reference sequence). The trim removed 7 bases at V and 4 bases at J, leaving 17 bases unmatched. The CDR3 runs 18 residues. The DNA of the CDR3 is TGTGCCAGCAAATCCCGGACAGGGGGCGGAATATCTGGAGAGACCCAGTACTTC. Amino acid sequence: CASKSRTGGGISGETQYF.

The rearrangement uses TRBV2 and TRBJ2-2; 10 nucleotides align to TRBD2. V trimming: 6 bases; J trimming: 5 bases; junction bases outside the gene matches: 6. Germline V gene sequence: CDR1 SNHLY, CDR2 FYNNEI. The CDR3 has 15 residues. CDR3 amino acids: CASRPGTSETGELFF. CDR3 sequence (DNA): TGTGCCAGCAGGCCCGGGACTAGCGAGACCGGGGAGCTGTTTTTT. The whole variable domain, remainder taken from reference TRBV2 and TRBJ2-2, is EPEVTQTPSHQVTQMGQEVILRCVPISNHLYFYWYRQILGQKVEFLVSFYNNEISEKSEIFDDQFSVERPDGSNFTLKIRSTKLEDSAMYFCASRPGTSETGELFFGEGSRLTVL.

The CDR3 loop reads CASRSNRGPDTQYF. CDR3 DNA: TGTGCCAGCAGGAGTAACAGGGGTCCAGATACGCAGTATTTT. This chain links TRBV27 with TRBJ2-3; 7 bases are a match to TRBD1. Trimming at V came to 6 bases and at J to 4 bases, leaving 7 bases not matched to a gene. The germline CDR1 and CDR2 sequences are MNHEY and SMNVEV (reference sequence). The CDR3 runs to 14 residues.